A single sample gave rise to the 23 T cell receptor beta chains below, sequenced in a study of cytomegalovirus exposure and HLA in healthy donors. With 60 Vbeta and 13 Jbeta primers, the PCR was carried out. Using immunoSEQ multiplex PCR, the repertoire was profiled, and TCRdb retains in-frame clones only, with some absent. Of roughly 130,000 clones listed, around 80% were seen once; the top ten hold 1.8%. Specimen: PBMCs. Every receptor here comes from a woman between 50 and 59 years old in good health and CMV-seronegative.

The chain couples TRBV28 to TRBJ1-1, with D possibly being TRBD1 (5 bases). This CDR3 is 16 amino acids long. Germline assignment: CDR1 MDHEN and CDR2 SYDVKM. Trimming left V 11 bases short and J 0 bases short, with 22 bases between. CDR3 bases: TGTGCCGTCACACCTTCAACCCCAGGGTTGAACACTGAAGCTTTCTTT. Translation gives CAVTPSTPGLNTEAFF.

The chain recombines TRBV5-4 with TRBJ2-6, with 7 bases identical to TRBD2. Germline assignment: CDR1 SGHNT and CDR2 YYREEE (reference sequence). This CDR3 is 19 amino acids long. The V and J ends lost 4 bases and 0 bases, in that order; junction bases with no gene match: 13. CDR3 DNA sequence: TGTGCCAGCAGCCTATCAAGGGTAGCGGGTCACTCTGGGGCCAACGTCCTGACTTTC. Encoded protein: CASSLSRVAGHSGANVLTF.

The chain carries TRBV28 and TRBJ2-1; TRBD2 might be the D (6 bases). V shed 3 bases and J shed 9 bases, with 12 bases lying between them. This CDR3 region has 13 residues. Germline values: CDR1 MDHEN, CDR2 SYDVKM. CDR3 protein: CASSFWRDVEQFF. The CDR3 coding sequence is TGTGCCAGCAGTTTTTGGAGGGATGTTGAGCAGTTCTTC.

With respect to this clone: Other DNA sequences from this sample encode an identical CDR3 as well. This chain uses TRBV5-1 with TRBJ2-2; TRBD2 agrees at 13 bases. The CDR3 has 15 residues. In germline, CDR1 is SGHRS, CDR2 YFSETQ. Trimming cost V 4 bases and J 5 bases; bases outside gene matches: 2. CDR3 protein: CASSPGLAGTGELFF. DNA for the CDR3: TGCGCCAGCAGCCCGGGACTAGCGGGAACCGGGGAGCTGTTTTTT.

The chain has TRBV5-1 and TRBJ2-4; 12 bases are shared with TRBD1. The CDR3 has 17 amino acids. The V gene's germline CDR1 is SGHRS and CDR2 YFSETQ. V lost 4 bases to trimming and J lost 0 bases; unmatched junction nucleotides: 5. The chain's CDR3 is CASSGTGGRKAKNIQYF. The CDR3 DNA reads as TGCGCCAGCAGCGGGACAGGGGGCAGAAAAGCCAAAAACATTCAGTACTTC.

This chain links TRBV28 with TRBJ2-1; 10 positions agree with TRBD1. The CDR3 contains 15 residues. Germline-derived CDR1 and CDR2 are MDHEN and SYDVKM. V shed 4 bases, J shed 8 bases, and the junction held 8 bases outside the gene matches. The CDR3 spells CASSSRTGGFDEQFF. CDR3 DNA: TGTGCCAGCAGTTCCCGGACAGGGGGATTTGATGAGCAGTTCTTC.

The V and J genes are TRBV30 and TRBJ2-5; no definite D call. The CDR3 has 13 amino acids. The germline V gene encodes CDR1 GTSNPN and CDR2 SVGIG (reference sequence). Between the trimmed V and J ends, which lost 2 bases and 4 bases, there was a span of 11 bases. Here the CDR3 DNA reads TGTGCCTGGAGTCTAGGCAGCCCAGAGACCCAGTACTTC. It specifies CAWSLGSPETQYF.

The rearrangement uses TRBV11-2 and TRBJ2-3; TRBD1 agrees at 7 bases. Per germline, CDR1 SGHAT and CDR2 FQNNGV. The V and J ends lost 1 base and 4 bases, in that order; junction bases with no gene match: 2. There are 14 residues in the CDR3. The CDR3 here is CASSLGGGPDTQYF. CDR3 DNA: TGTGCCAGCAGCTTAGGAGGGGGCCCAGATACGCAGTATTTT.

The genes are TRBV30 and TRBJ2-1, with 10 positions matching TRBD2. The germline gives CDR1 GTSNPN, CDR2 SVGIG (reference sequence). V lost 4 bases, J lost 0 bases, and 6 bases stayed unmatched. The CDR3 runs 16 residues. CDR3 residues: CAWTLLAGSSYNEQFF. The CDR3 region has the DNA TGTGCCTGGACGTTACTAGCGGGAAGCTCCTACAATGAGCAGTTCTTC.

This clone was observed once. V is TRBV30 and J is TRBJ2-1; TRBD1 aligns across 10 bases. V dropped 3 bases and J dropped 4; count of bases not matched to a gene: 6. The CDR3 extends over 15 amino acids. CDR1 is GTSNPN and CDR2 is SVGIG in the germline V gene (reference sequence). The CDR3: CAWRARDRGYNEQFF. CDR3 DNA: TGTGCCTGGAGAGCCCGGGACAGGGGTTACAATGAGCAGTTCTTC.

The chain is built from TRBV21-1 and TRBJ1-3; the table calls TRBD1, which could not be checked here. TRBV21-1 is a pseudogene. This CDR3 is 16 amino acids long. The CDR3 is CASSKVAGYSGNTIYF. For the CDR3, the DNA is TGTGCCAGCAGCAAAGTGGCAGGCTACTCTGGAAACACCATATATTTT.

CDR3 amino acids: CASSRQARREAFF. CDR3 nucleotides: TGTGCCAGCAGCCGACAGGCCCGCAGAGAAGCTTTCTTT. This chain joins TRBV14 and TRBJ1-1, with D possibly matching TRBD1 (6 bases). CDR1 is SGHDN and CDR2 is FVKESK in the germline V gene. CDR3 length equals 13 residues. The V gene lost 4 bases and the J gene lost 8 bases, with 14 bases spanning the gap.

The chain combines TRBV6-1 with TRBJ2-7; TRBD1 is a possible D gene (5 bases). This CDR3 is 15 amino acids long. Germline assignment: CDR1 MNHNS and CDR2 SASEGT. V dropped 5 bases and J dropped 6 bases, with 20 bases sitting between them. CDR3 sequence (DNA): TGTGCCAGCAGTCAAGAACCCGACAGAATCAGCGAGCAGTACGTC. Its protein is CASSQEPDRISEQYV.

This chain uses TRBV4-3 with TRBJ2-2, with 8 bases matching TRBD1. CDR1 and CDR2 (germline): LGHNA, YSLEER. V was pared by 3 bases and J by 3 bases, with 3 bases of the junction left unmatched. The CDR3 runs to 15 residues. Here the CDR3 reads CASSQIQGDTGELFF. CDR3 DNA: TGCGCCAGCAGCCAGATACAGGGGGACACCGGGGAGCTGTTTTTT.

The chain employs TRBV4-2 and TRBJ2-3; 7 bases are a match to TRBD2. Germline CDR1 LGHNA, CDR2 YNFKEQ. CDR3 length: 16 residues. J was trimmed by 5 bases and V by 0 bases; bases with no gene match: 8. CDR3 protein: CASSQDGRLGGDTQYF. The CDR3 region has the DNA TGTGCCAGCAGCCAAGACGGGAGGCTAGGAGGAGATACGCAGTATTTT.

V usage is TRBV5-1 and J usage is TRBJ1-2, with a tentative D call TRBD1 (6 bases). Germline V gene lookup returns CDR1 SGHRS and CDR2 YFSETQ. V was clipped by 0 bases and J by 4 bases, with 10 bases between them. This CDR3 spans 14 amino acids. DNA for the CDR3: TGCGCCAGCAGCTTGGACAGGGCAGCCTATGGCTACACCTTC. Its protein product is CASSLDRAAYGYTF.

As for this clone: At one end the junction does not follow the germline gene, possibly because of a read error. CDR3 sequence (DNA): TGTGCCAGCACCAAAAGTTCCGGGACAGGCTCCAACGAGCAGTACTTC. Translated: CASTKSSGTGSNEQYF. The chain uses TRBV27 and TRBJ2-7; TRBD1 aligns across 8 bases. The CDR3 is 16 residues long. Germline CDR1 is MNHEY and CDR2 is SMNVEV (reference sequence).

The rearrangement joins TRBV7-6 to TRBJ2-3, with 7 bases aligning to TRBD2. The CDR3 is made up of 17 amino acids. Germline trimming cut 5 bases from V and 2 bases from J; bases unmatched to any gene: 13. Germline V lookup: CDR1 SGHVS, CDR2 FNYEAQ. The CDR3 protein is CASSPRTRRGYTDTQYF. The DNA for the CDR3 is TGTGCCAGCAGCCCCCGTACCCGGCGGGGGTACACAGATACGCAGTATTTT.

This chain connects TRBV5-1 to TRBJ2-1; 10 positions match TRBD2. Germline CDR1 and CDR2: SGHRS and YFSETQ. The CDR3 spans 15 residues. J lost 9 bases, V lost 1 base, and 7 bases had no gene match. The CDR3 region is CASSLIPSGSGEQFF. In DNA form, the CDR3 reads TGCGCCAGCAGCTTGATTCCTAGCGGGAGCGGTGAGCAGTTCTTC.

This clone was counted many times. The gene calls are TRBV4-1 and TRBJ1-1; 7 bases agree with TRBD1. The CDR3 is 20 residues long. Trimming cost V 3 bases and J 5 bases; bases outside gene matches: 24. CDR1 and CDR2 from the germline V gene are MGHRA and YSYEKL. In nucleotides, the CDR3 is TGCGCCAGCAGCCACATAGACGCCCGGGACAGCGCGGGCTTTGGTACTGAAGCTTTCTTT. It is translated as CASSHIDARDSAGFGTEAFF.

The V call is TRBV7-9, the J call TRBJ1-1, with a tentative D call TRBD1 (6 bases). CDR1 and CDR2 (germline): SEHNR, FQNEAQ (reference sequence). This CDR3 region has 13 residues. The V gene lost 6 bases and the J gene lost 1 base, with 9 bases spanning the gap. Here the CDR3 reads CASSSRGNTEAFF. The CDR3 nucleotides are TGTGCCAGCAGTTCCAGGGGGAACACTGAAGCTTTCTTT.

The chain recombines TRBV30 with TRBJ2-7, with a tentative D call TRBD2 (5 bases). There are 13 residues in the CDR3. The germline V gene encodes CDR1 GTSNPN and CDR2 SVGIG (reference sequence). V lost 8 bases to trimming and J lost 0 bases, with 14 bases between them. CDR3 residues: CARKMDFSYEQYF. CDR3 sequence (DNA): TGTGCCCGCAAAATGGACTTCTCCTACGAGCAGTACTTC.

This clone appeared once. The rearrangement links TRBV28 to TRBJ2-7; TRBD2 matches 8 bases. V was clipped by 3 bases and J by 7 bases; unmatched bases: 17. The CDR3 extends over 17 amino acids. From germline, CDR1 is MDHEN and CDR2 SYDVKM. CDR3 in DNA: TGTGCCAGCAGTTTGGGCGGGAACGGGAGGGCCCTCCGGGAGCAGTACTTC. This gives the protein CASSLGGNGRALREQYF. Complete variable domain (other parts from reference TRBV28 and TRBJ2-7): DVKVTQSSRYLVKRTGEKVFLECVQDMDHENMFWYRQDPGLGLRLIYFSYDVKMKEKGDIPEGYSVSREKKERFSLILESASTNQTSMYLCASSLGGNGRALREQYFGPGTRLTVT.